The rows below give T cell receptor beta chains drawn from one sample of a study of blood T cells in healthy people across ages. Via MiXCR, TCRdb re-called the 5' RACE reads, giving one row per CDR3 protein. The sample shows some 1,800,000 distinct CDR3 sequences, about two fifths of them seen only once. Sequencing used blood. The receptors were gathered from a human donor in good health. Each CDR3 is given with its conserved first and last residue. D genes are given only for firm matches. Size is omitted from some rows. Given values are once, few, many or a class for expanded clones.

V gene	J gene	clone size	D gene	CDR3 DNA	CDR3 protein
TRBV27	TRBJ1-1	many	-	TGTGCCAGCAGGGCAGAAATGAACACTGAAGCTTTCTTT	CASRAEMNTEAFF
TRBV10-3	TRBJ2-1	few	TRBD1	TGTGCCATCAGTGAAGGCGACAGGGGTGCCAATGAGCAGTTCTTC	CAISEGDRGANEQFF
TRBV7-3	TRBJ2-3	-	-	TGTGCCAGCCACCATAGCACAGATACGCAGTATTTT	CASHHSTDTQYF
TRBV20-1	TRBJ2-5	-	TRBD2	TGCAGTGCCAGGACTAGTTGGGAGCAGTACTTC	CSARTSWEQYF
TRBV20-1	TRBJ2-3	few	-	TGCAGTGCTAGATTTTCAGGGGCAGATACGCAGTATTTT	CSARFSGADTQYF
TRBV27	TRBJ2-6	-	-	TGTGCCAGCAGTTTATATCCAGGTGCTGGGGCCAACGTCCTGACTTTC	CASSLYPGAGANVLTF
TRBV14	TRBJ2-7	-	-	TGTGCCAGCAGTCGCCAGGGATGGGCAATTCAGGACGAGCAGTACTTC	CASSRQGWAIQDEQYF
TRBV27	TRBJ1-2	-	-	TGTGCCAGCAGTGCCAATAAAGTGGACTATGGCTACACCTTC	CASSANKVDYGYTF
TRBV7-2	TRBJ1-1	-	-	TGTGCCAGCAGCTTAGCGGCAGGGCAAGAAGCTTTCTTT	CASSLAAGQEAFF
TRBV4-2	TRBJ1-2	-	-	TGTGCCAGCAGCCCACTCAGTGCGGTGAAGGGCCACACCTTC	CASSPLSAVKGHTF
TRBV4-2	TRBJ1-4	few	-	TGTGCCAGCAGCCAACTGGGGATAGGGCGAGAGAATGAAAAACTGTTTTTT	CASSQLGIGRENEKLFF
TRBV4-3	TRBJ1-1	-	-	TGCGCCAGCAGCCAGATGGGGGCTGGCATCGCTGAAGCTTTCTTT	CASSQMGAGIAEAFF
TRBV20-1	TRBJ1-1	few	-	TGCAGTGCTAGAGATGAAGGATGGAACACTGAAGCTTTCTTT	CSARDEGWNTEAFF
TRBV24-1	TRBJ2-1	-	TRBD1	TGTGCCACCAGTGACTACAGGGGGGAGCAGTTCTTC	CATSDYRGEQFF
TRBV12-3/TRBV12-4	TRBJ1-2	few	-	TGTGCCAGCAGCCCCTCCTTCGGGGTTAACTATGGCTACACCTTC	CASSPSFGVNYGYTF
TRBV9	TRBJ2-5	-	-	TGTGCCAGCAGCGCCCAACAGGGTTACCAAGAGACCCAGTACTTC	CASSAQQGYQETQYF
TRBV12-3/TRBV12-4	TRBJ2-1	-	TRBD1	TGTGCCAGCAACACCCAAGTGGGGCGGGGACAGGGGGATGAGCAGTTCTTC	CASNTQVGRGQGDEQFF
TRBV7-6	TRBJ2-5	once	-	TGTGCCAGCAGCTTCGCCTACCACCCGATGGGACTTATCCAAGAGACCCAGTACTTC	CASSFAYHPMGLIQETQYF
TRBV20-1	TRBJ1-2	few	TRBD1	TGCAGTGCTAGATCGTACTACAGGGGGCTCGGCTACACCTTC	CSARSYYRGLGYTF
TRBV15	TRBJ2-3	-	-	TGTGCCACCAGCAGAGATTCGGCGGACCAGGATACGCAGTATTTT	CATSRDSADQDTQYF
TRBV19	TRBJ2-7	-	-	TGTGCCAGTAGTATCATGGGTCTGCGGTCCGACGAGCAGTACTTC	CASSIMGLRSDEQYF
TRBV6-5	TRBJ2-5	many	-	TGTGCCAGCAGCCGGGACTTCCAAGAGACCCAGTACTTC	CASSRDFQETQYF
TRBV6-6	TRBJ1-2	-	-	TGTGCCAGCAGTTATGCAGGGAGTAACTATGGCTACACCTTC	CASSYAGSNYGYTF
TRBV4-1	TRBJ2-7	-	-	TGCGCCAGCAGCCTGAGGACCTACAATGAGCAGTACTTC	CASSLRTYNEQYF
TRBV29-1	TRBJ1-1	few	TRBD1	TGCAGCTTTGGGACAGCAAACACTGAAGCTTTCTTT	CSFGTANTEAFF
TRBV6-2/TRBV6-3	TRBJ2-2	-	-	TGTGCCAGCAGTTATACATGGGTTCCGAACACCGGGGAGCTGTTTTTT	CASSYTWVPNTGELFF
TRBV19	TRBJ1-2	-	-	TGTGCCAGTAGTCTCCTCCCCCTTGGGGGCTACACCTTC	CASSLLPLGGYTF
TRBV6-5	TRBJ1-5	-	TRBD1	TGTGCCAGCAGTTCCCACGGGACAGGCGGGAACAATCAGCCCCAGCATTTT	CASSSHGTGGNNQPQHF
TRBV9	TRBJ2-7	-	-	TGTGCCAGCAGCTCAAGTACTGGCAGATGCGTCGAGCAGTACTTC	CASSSSTGRCVEQYF
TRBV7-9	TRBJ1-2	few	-	TGTGCCAGCAGCTTAGAGGTTGGGCATGGCTACACCTTC	CASSLEVGHGYTF
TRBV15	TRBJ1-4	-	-	TGTGCCACCAGCAGAGATCCTAGCGAAAAACTGTTTTTT	CATSRDPSEKLFF
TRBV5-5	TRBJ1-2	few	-	TGTGCCAGCAGCGTGAGCGAGCTATACTATGGCTACACCTTC	CASSVSELYYGYTF
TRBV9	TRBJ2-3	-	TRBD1	TGTGCCAGCAGCGTAGGATCAGGGGGCGCCTACCCAGATACGCAGTATTTT	CASSVGSGGAYPDTQYF
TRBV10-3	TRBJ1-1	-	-	TGTGCCATCAGCGCAGGGGCGAGGAACACTGAAGCTTTCTTT	CAISAGARNTEAFF
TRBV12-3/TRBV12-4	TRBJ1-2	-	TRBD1	TGTGCCAGCAGCCCGACAGGGACAACTAACTATGACTACACCTTC	CASSPTGTTNYDYTF
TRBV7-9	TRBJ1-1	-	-	TGTGCCAGCAGCTTCGAGAGGGGAGAAGCTTTCTTT	CASSFERGEAFF
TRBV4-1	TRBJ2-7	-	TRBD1	TGCGCCAGCAGCCAAGTTAGTCCGGGACAGGGGGGCCCACGGGCATTCTACGAGCAGTACTTC	CASSQVSPGQGGPRAFYEQYF
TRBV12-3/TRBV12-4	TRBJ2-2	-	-	TGTGCCAGCAGTTTTCCGGGGTTGAACACCGGGGAGCTGTTTTTT	CASSFPGLNTGELFF
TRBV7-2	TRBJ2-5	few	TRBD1	TGTGCCAGCACGCTAGGGGGACAGGGTGTCGAGACCCAGTACTTC	CASTLGGQGVETQYF
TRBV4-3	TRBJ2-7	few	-	TGCGCCAGCAGCCAAGCAGGAGACGGGGCCTACGAGCAGTACTTC	CASSQAGDGAYEQYF
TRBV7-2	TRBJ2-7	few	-	TGTGCCAGCAGCTTAGATGGCCTGGGACGTGAGCAGTACTTC	CASSLDGLGREQYF
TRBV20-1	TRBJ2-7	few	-	TGCAGTGCTGGCGACAGGGAGGGGGCCATCATCTCCTACGAGCAGTACTTC	CSAGDREGAIISYEQYF
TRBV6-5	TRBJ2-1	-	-	TGTGCCAGCAGTGCAAACAGTGGCTCCTACGAGCAGTTCTTC	CASSANSGSYEQFF
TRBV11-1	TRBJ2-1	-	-	TGTGCCAGCAGCCCGATAGTGGAGGTCGATGAGCAGTTCTTC	CASSPIVEVDEQFF
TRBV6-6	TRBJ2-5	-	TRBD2	TGTGCCAGCAGGCAGACTAGCCGCGAGACCCAGTACTTC	CASRQTSRETQYF
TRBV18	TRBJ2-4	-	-	TGTGCCAGCTCACCTCCGATTGACGCGAGGGTAAACATTCAGTACTTC	CASSPPIDARVNIQYF
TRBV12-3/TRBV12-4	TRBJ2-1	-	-	TGTGCCAGCAGTTTTAAACAATCCGACAATGAGCAGTTCTTC	CASSFKQSDNEQFF
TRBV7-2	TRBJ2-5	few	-	TGTGCCAGCAGCTTAGCGGGGGCCAGGGTAGAGACCCAGTACTTC	CASSLAGARVETQYF
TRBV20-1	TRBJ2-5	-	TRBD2	TGCAGTGCTCCCTTTGAGCGGGGGAAACAAGAGACCCAGTACTTC	CSAPFERGKQETQYF
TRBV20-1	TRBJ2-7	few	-	TGCAGTGCTAGGCGGACATACTCCTACGAGCAGTACTTC	CSARRTYSYEQYF
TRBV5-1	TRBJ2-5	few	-	TGCGCCAGCAGCGACGGGCGTCGGGTGGGTGAGACCCAGTACTTC	CASSDGRRVGETQYF
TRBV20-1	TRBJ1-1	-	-	TGCAGTGCTAGCCGGGCCCAAGGAGAGAACACTGAAGCTTTCTTT	CSASRAQGENTEAFF
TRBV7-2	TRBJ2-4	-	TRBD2	TGTGCCAGCAGCTCGTCCGGGACTACCGAGCGGTACTTC	CASSSSGTTERYF
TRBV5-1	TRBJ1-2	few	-	TGCGCCAGCAGCTACGACAGCGGGGCTGGCTACACCTTC	CASSYDSGAGYTF
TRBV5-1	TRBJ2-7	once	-	TGCGCCAGCAGCTTGGCCTCGGGGGATCCCTCCTACGAGCAGTACTTC	CASSLASGDPSYEQYF